This T cell receptor (beta chain) was identified during a study of tumor and adjacent non-tumor tissue in lung cancer. Overall study context: Stage I to III disease affected approximately 11 men and roughly 5 women aged roughly 31 to 85. Around 4.4 million productive TCRbeta reads were obtained per sample on average. Overall study results and limits: Compared with tumor, normal lung showed significantly lower TCR diversity.

The template was RNA from unsorted bulk tissue. More than 3 cm separated this lung sample from the edge of the tumor. TCRbeta libraries were built with three rounds of nested PCR, modified from ARM-PCR. MiXCR was run by TCRdb on the multiplex PCR reads, yielding one entry per CDR3 protein. The table has 40,000 to 55,000 distinct CDR3 sequences, 74% seen once. About this clonotype: Antigen specificity is unknown. The junction differs from germline at one of its ends, possibly a read error.

This CDR3 is 18 amino acids long. Germline CDR1 SGHNT, CDR2 YENEEA. The chain joins TRBV11-3 to TRBJ2-3; 9 bases agree with TRBD1. The sample taken for sequencing was distant non-tumor lung tissue. This receptor was taken from an older woman with non-small cell lung cancer. CDR3 sequence: CVSSLGLTGGRSTDMHYF. The CDR3 nucleotides are TGTGTCAGCAGCTTAGGTTTAACAGGGGGCCGCAGCACAGATATGCACTATTTT.